The clone carrying this T cell receptor (beta chain) has only a few counts. This sample is part of a study of blood T cell repertoires in COVID-19. Germline V gene data show CDR1 as MDHEN and CDR2 as SYDVKM. Trimming took off 2 bases at V and 3 bases at J, with 7 bases between the two ends. The CDR3 loop spans 13 amino acids. The assay was immunoSEQ multiplex PCR, and TCRdb's table has in-frame clones only and misses some. The table records a few hundred thousand clones, roughly 82% of them present only once. Sequencing was done on a sample of peripheral blood. This receptor was taken from a man older than 75 with acute or convalescent COVID-19. The V and J genes are TRBV28 and TRBJ2-5; unclear D gene. In DNA, the CDR3 is TGTGCCAGCAGTTTAACCCTAGAAGAGACCCAGTACTTC. Protein product: CASSLTLEETQYF.